This T cell receptor (beta chain) comes out of a study of T cell changes during pregnancy in multiple sclerosis. Germline CDR1 SGHDN, CDR2 FVKESK. V gave up 4 bases and J gave up 16 bases, with 14 bases separating them. The CDR3 sequence is 11 residues long. Sequencing used immunoSEQ multiplex PCR; TCRdb keeps in-frame clones, though not all of them. The data hold tens of thousands of clones, with roughly 86% observed a single time. The receptor was derived from a female donor with multiple sclerosis, enrolled in a pregnancy study. The sequencing used peripheral blood, collected in the first trimester of pregnancy. The chain joins TRBV14 to TRBJ1-5; D not resolved. In nucleotides, the CDR3 is TGTGCCAGCAGCCCACACAAGAATTGTCATTTT. Translation gives CASSPHKNCHF.